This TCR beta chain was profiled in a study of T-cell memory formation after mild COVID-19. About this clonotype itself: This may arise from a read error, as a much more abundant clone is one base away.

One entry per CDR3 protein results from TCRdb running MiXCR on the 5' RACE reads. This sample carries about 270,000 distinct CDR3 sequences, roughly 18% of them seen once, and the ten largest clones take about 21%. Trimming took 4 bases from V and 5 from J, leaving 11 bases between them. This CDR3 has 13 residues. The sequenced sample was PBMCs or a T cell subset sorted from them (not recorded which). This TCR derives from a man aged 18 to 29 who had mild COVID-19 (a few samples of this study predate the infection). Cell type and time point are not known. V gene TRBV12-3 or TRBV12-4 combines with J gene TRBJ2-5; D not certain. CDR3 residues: CASSSNRVETQYF. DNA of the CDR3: TGTGCCAGCAGTTCAAATCGCGTGGAGACCCAGTACTTC.